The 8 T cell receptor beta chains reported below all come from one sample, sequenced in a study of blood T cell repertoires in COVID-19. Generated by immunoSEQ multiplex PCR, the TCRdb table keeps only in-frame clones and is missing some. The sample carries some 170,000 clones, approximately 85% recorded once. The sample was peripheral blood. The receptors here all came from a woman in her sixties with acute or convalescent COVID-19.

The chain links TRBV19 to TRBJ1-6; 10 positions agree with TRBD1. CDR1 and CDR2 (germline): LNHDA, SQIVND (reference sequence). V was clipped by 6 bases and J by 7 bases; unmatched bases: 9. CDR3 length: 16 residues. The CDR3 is CASSPRDRGYNSPLHF. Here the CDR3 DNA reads TGTGCCAGTAGCCCGAGGGACAGGGGATACAATTCACCCCTCCACTTT.

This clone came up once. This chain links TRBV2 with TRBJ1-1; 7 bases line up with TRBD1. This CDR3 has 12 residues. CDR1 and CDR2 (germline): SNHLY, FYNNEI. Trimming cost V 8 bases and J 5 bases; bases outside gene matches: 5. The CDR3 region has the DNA TGTGCCAGCGGGGGCAGGGGGACTGAAGCTTTCTTT. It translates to CASGGRGTEAFF.

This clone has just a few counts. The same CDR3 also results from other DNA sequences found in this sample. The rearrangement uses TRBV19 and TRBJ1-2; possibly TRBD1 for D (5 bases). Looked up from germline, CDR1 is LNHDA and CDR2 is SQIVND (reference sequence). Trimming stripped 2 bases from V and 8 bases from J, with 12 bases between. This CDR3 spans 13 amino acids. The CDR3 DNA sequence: TGTGCCAGTAGTATACTTGGGGCCAGAGGCTACACCTTC. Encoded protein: CASSILGARGYTF.

The CDR3 protein is CASSIPLARGTNEQFF. CDR3 sequence (DNA): TGTGCCAGTAGTATCCCACTAGCGAGGGGGACCAATGAGCAGTTCTTC. The chain has TRBV19 and TRBJ2-1; D might be TRBD2 (7 bases). CDR1 is LNHDA and CDR2 is SQIVND in the germline V gene (reference sequence). CDR3 length: 16 amino acids. V was cut by 3 bases and J by 6 bases, with 18 bases left in between.

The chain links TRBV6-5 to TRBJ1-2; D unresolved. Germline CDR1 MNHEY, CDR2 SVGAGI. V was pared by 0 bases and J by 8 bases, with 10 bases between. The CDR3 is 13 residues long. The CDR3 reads CASSYSRGGGYTF. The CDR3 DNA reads TGTGCCAGCAGTTACTCCCGGGGAGGAGGCTACACCTTC.

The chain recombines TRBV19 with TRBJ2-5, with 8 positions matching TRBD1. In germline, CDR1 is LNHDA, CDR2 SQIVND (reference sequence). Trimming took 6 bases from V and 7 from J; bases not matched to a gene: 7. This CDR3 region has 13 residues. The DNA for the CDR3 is TGTGCCAGTAGGGGCAGGGGGCGGGGGACCCAGTACTTC. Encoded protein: CASRGRGRGTQYF.

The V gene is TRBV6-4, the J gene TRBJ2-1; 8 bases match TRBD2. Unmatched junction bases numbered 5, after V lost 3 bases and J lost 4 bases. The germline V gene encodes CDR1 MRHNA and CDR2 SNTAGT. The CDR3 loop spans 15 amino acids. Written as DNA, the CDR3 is TGTGCCAGCAGTGAGGAAGCGGGAGCATACAATGAGCAGTTCTTC. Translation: CASSEEAGAYNEQFF.

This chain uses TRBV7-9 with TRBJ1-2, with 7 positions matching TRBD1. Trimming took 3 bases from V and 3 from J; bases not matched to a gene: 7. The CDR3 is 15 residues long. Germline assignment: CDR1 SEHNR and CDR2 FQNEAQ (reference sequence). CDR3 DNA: TGTGCCAGCAGCTTCGATCAGGGGGGAGACTATGGCTACACCTTC. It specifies CASSFDQGGDYGYTF.